Below are 18 T cell receptor beta chains sequenced from a single sample in a study of vaccination and CD4 T cells after COVID-19. The assay that was used to sequence DNA from cultured CD4+ T cells was the Oncomine TCR Beta short-read assay. TCRdb analysed the PCR reads with MiXCR anew, one entry per CDR3 protein. The sample has just over 20,000 distinct CDR3 sequences, approximately 48% seen once. Antigen specificity for these receptors is unknown. Documented treatment: roughly ten-day PBMC culture with coronavirus spike peptide pools or control peptides (ViraFEST assay). The material sequenced was CD4+ T cells from blood, cultured in vitro. The receptor set was obtained from a human donor who had recovered from COVID-19.

The J gene is TRBJ1-2, the V gene TRBV7-9, with D uncertain. With 1 base removed from V and 7 bases from J, the gap between germline ends came to 13 bases. The CDR3 spans 14 residues. The germline V gene has CDR1 SEHNR and CDR2 FQNEAQ (reference sequence). The CDR3 DNA sequence: TGTGCCAGCAGCTTAGAGGGCTCCAGCGCTGGCTACACCTTC. Protein product: CASSLEGSSAGYTF.

The J gene is TRBJ2-5, the V gene TRBV7-9; a possible D gene is TRBD1 (5 bases). Germline values: CDR1 SEHNR, CDR2 FQNEAQ (reference sequence). The germline V and J ends were trimmed by 5 bases and 5 bases, with 9 bases remaining between them. This CDR3 is built from 12 residues. CDR3 DNA sequence: TGTGCCAGCAGCGAGAACAGGGAGACCCAGTACTTC. It yields the protein CASSENRETQYF.

This clonotype has just one count. The gene calls are TRBV11-2 and TRBJ1-2; weak D call: TRBD1 (5 bases). This CDR3 has 14 amino acids. Germline assignment: CDR1 SGHAT and CDR2 FQNNGV. V was shortened by 0 bases and J by 7 bases, with 12 bases between the two germline ends. The CDR3 DNA reads as TGTGCCAGCAGCTTAGAACTGATCGGGGCTGGCTACACCTTC. Translated: CASSLELIGAGYTF.

The rearrangement uses TRBV2 and TRBJ2-7, with TRBD2 identical over 8 bases. The germline gives CDR1 SNHLY, CDR2 FYNNEI. V lost 6 bases, J lost 7 bases, and 11 bases stayed unmatched. The CDR3 is made up of 14 amino acids. CDR3 sequence (DNA): TGTGCCAGCAGGCGAGAAGCGGGAGTGTCTGAGCAGTACTTC. Its translation: CASRREAGVSEQYF.

This clonotype was detected a few times. The chain carries TRBV11-2 and TRBJ2-7; either TRBD1 or TRBD2 may fit D (5 bases each). Germline values: CDR1 SGHAT, CDR2 FQNNGV. CDR3 length equals 14 residues. V lost 6 bases and J 4 bases, leaving 16 bases between the germline ends. The CDR3 bases are TGTGCCAGCAGTACGGGACGGCTCGGATACGAGCAGTACTTC. Translating it yields CASSTGRLGYEQYF.

The chain couples TRBV28 to TRBJ1-2; a weak D match, TRBD1 (6 bases). CDR3 size: 14 residues. The V gene lost 7 bases and the J gene lost 3 bases, with 15 bases spanning the gap. Germline V gene data show CDR1 as MDHEN and CDR2 as SYDVKM. The CDR3 DNA sequence: TGTGCCAGCAAGCCCCAGGGGTACGACTATGGCTACACCTTC. Protein sequence: CASKPQGYDYGYTF.

This clonotype was seen a few times. CDR3 DNA: TGTGCCAGCAGCTTGCATGGGCGTTCAGGCTCCCTCCAGCCCCAGCATTTT. Translated, it gives CASSLHGRSGSLQPQHF. The chain employs TRBV21-1 and TRBJ1-5; the table gives TRBD1 as D, unverified against the DNA. TRBV21-1 is designated a pseudogene. The CDR3 loop spans 17 amino acids.

This clonotype was recorded only once. This chain uses TRBV11-2 with TRBJ2-6; possibly TRBD1 or TRBD2 for D (5 bases each). Germline loops: CDR1 SGHAT, CDR2 FQNNGV. V dropped 9 bases and J dropped 4 bases, with 16 bases sitting between them. CDR3 length equals 15 residues. The CDR3 DNA is TGTGCCAGTACGAACCGGGGCGCCGGGGCCAACGTCCTGACTTTC. Its translation: CASTNRGAGANVLTF. Full variable domain (rest looked up from reference TRBV11-2 and TRBJ2-6): EAGVAQSPRYKIIEKRQSVAFWCNPISGHATLYWYQQILGQGPKLLIQFQNNGVVDDSQLPKDRFSAERLKGVDSTLKIQPAKLEDSAVYLCASTNRGAGANVLTFGAGSRLTVL.

CDR3 DNA: TGCAGTGCTGAGGACAGGGTGGCCTCCTACGAGCAGTACTTC. Its translation: CSAEDRVASYEQYF. The chain carries TRBV20-1 and TRBJ2-7, with TRBD1 identical over 8 bases. Trimming at V came to 5 bases and at J to 0 bases, leaving 6 bases not matched to a gene. This CDR3 is 14 amino acids long. The V gene's germline CDR1 is DFQATT and CDR2 SNEGSKA (reference sequence).

The chain carries TRBV7-2 and TRBJ1-1; no definite D call. CDR1 and CDR2 from the germline V gene are SGHTA and FQGNSA. Trimming stripped 5 bases from V and 8 bases from J, with 12 bases between. The CDR3 contains 12 residues. This CDR3 is CASSKDGLEAFF. CDR3 nucleotide sequence: TGTGCCAGCAGCAAAGACGGGCTGGAAGCTTTCTTT. Complete variable domain (other parts from reference TRBV7-2 and TRBJ1-1): GAGVSQSPSNKVTEKGKDVELRCDPISGHTALYWYRQSLGQGLEFLIYFQGNSAPDKSGLPSDRFSAERTGGSVSTLTIQRTQQEDSAVYLCASSKDGLEAFFGQGTRLTVV.

This chain joins TRBV2 and TRBJ2-7, with TRBD1 identical over 7 bases. The CDR3 loop spans 15 amino acids. V gave up 4 bases and J gave up 0 bases; unmatched junction bases: 6. The germline V gene has CDR1 SNHLY and CDR2 FYNNEI. CDR3 region: CASSGEQGNSYEQYF. The DNA for the CDR3 is TGTGCCAGCAGTGGGGAACAGGGGAACTCCTACGAGCAGTACTTC.

This clonotype was found a few times. V usage is TRBV24-1 and J usage is TRBJ2-7, with 8 bases lining up with TRBD2. Germline CDR1 reads KGHDR; CDR2 reads SFDVKD. This CDR3 is built from 16 residues. J was trimmed by 1 base and V by 9 bases; bases with no gene match: 13. CDR3 nucleotide sequence: TGTGCCACCCTTTTAGCCGGGACTAGAGGGTCCTACGAGCAGTACTTC. Translating it yields CATLLAGTRGSYEQYF.

The J gene is TRBJ1-1, the V gene TRBV11-1; no reliable D call. Trimming removed 1 base at V and 10 bases at J, with 10 bases between. The V gene's germline CDR1 is SGHAT and CDR2 FQDESV (reference sequence). This CDR3 is 12 amino acids long. The CDR3 protein is CASSLDPPGAFF. CDR3 bases: TGTGCCAGCAGCTTAGACCCCCCGGGAGCTTTCTTT.

V usage is TRBV27 and J usage is TRBJ2-3; no clear D. From germline, CDR1 is MNHEY and CDR2 SMNVEV (reference sequence). V was clipped by 4 bases and J by 2 bases, with 7 bases between them. This CDR3 has 13 residues. The CDR3 nucleotides are TGTGCCAGCAGTTGGGATAACACAGATACGCAGTATTTT. As protein: CASSWDNTDTQYF.

V and J are TRBV7-9 and TRBJ1-3; 8 bases map to TRBD1. The germline CDR1 and CDR2 sequences are SEHNR and FQNEAQ (reference sequence). The CDR3 spans 15 residues. Trimming removed 1 base from V and 3 bases from J; junction bases left unmatched: 2. The DNA of the CDR3 is TGTGCCAGCAGCTTAGAGACAGGGGTTGGAAACACCATATATTTT. Residues: CASSLETGVGNTIYF.

V is TRBV6-5 and J is TRBJ2-5; 8 bases are shared with TRBD1. V lost 4 bases and J lost 5; bases outside the gene matches: 6. CDR3 length equals 14 residues. Germline V gene sequence: CDR1 MNHEY, CDR2 SVGAGI. The CDR3 coding sequence is TGTGCCAGCAGTTCCACAGGGGGTTTTGAGACCCAGTACTTC. Its protein product is CASSSTGGFETQYF.

This CDR3 reads CSARDLRGGRNEQFF. The CDR3 DNA reads TGCAGTGCTAGAGATTTGAGGGGGGGGAGGAATGAGCAGTTCTTC. V and J are TRBV20-1 and TRBJ2-1; D perhaps matches TRBD2 (7 bases). The CDR3 runs 15 residues. The V gene's germline CDR1 is DFQATT and CDR2 SNEGSKA (reference sequence). The V gene lost 0 bases and the J gene lost 7 bases, with 16 bases spanning the gap.

The J gene is TRBJ2-2, the V gene TRBV10-1; D tentatively fits TRBD1 or TRBD2 (5 bases each). With 10 bases removed from V and 3 bases from J, the gap between germline ends came to 9 bases. The CDR3 loop spans 12 amino acids. CDR1 and CDR2 (germline): WNHNN, SYGVQD (reference sequence). The CDR3 DNA is TGCGCCATAGGGACCGACACCGGGGAGCTGTTTTTT. Its translation is CAIGTDTGELFF.